The clone carrying this TCR beta chain was recorded once. The data are from a study of blood T cell repertoires in COVID-19. This CDR3 has 13 amino acids. Germline CDR1 MDHEN, CDR2 SYDVKM. The trim removed 11 bases at V and 2 bases at J, leaving 9 bases unmatched. Source study methods: Amplification of reference gene primers was used by the study to estimate nucleated cell counts. Data came from immunoSEQ multiplex PCR; TCRdb stores just in-frame clones and leaves some out. D and trimming were read from the DNA, whereas the V and J calls and clone size are those reported in that table. The repertoire holds 90,000 to 110,000 clones, under 90% seen once, with over 35% in the top ten.

The chain couples TRBV28 to TRBJ2-7, with 7 bases that match TRBD1. The clonotype originates from a man older than 75 with acute or convalescent COVID-19. Sequences were obtained from peripheral blood. The CDR3 DNA reads TGTGCCGGCCTTCGGGGACAGACCTACGAGCAGTACTTC. Translation gives CAGLRGQTYEQYF.